Shown below are 23 T cell receptor beta chains from a single sample sequenced in a study of T cell responses to AZD1222 COVID-19 vaccine. The data were produced by immunoSEQ multiplex PCR, yet TCRdb's version contains in-frame clones alone and is incomplete. The sample includes some 100,000 clones, less than 90% of them seen just once. This specimen consisted of peripheral blood, obtained on day 0 of AZD1222 vaccination. The receptors come from an adult in good health.

This chain joins TRBV10-3 and TRBJ2-2, with a weak D call TRBD1 (5 bases). Germline CDR1 is ENHRY and CDR2 is SYGVKD. The CDR3 consists of 14 residues. The V and J ends lost 4 bases and 2 bases respectively, with 8 bases between them. This CDR3 is CAISGRANTGELFF. The CDR3 nucleotides are TGTGCCATCAGTGGCAGGGCCAACACCGGGGAGCTGTTTTTT.

In DNA, the CDR3 is TGTGCCAGCAGTTTCCGGGGGGGGCGCGGTGAAAAACTGTTTTTT. It encodes CASSFRGGRGEKLFF. The chain employs TRBV6-5 and TRBJ1-4, with D tentatively TRBD1 (6 bases). Per the germline V gene, CDR1 is MNHEY and CDR2 is SVGAGI. Trimming cost V 4 bases and J 7 bases, with 16 bases left between them. CDR3 length: 15 amino acids.

The chain joins TRBV5-1 to TRBJ2-1; no clear D. There are 15 residues in the CDR3. Looked up from germline, CDR1 is SGHRS and CDR2 is YFSETQ. The V end was cut by 2 bases, the J end by 0 bases, with 9 bases between. CDR3 sequence (DNA): TGCGCCAGCAGCTTCCGGCAGAGCTCCTACAATGAGCAGTTCTTC. Protein product: CASSFRQSSYNEQFF.

The chain has TRBV30 and TRBJ1-5, with a possible D match to TRBD1 (6 bases). Per the germline V gene, CDR1 is GTSNPN and CDR2 is SVGIG (reference sequence). Trimming stripped 3 bases from V and 5 bases from J, with 11 bases between. The length of the CDR3 is 13 residues. The CDR3 here is CAWRAGGHQPQHF. The CDR3 DNA reads as TGTGCCTGGAGAGCGGGGGGGCATCAGCCCCAGCATTTT. Based on the CDR3 plus reference TRBV30 and TRBJ1-5, the full variable domain is SQTIHQWPATLVQPVGSPLSLECTVEGTSNPNLYWYRQAAGRGLQLLFYSVGIGQISSEVPQNLSASRPQDRQFILSSKKLLLSDSGFYLCAWRAGGHQPQHFGDGTRLSIL.

The rearrangement links TRBV5-1 to TRBJ1-1; 7 positions agree with TRBD1. The CDR3 is 14 residues long. Per the germline V gene, CDR1 is SGHRS and CDR2 is YFSETQ. V dropped 2 bases and J dropped 3; count of bases not matched to a gene: 4. CDR3 protein: CASSLFQGDTEAFF. CDR3 DNA sequence: TGCGCCAGCAGCTTATTTCAGGGGGACACTGAAGCTTTCTTT.

The chain combines TRBV28 with TRBJ1-5; 8 bases fit TRBD1. Trimming removed 2 bases from V and 0 bases from J; junction bases left unmatched: 9. The CDR3 contains 18 residues. Germline values: CDR1 MDHEN, CDR2 SYDVKM. The CDR3 region is CASSLGTGGGYSNQPQHF. Written as DNA, the CDR3 is TGTGCCAGCAGTTTAGGGACAGGCGGGGGATATAGCAATCAGCCCCAGCATTTT.

The chain links TRBV28 to TRBJ1-5; the D gene is possibly TRBD1 (6 bases). Trimming stripped 1 base from V and 2 bases from J, with 12 bases between. The CDR3 sequence is 16 residues long. Germline-derived CDR1 and CDR2 are MDHEN and SYDVKM. CDR3 sequence: CASSLLAGEGNQPQHF. CDR3 nucleotides: TGTGCCAGCAGTTTATTGGCAGGGGAGGGCAATCAGCCCCAGCATTTT.

V usage is TRBV9 and J usage is TRBJ2-1; weak D call: TRBD2 (6 bases). The CDR3 is 15 residues long. The germline V gene has CDR1 SGDLS and CDR2 YYNGEE. The V and J ends lost 1 base and 9 bases respectively, with 17 bases between them. The CDR3 protein is CASSVMQRAGGEQFF. The CDR3 DNA is TGTGCCAGCAGCGTAATGCAGCGGGCCGGGGGTGAGCAGTTCTTC.

A single count supports this clone. The V call is TRBV29-1, the J call TRBJ2-2; D may be TRBD1 or TRBD2 (6 bases each). This CDR3 spans 12 amino acids. Germline V CDR1 and CDR2: SQVTM, ANQGSEA. Deletions cut 5 bases from V and 5 bases from J, with 9 bases between. The CDR3 DNA sequence: TGCAGCGTTACAGGGAGGACCGGGGAGCTGTTTTTT. Protein: CSVTGRTGELFF.

The count of this clone is one. The chain employs TRBV3-1 (or the pseudogene TRBV3-2) and TRBJ1-3; D ambiguous. CDR1 is LGHDT, CDR2 YNNKEL, per germline (reference sequence). V lost 2 bases to trimming and J lost 8 bases, with 16 bases between them. This CDR3 spans 15 amino acids. This CDR3 reads CASSQSLGSLDTIYF. The CDR3 nucleotides read TGTGCCAGCAGCCAATCTCTGGGTTCGTTGGACACCATATATTTT.

The J gene is TRBJ2-7, the V gene TRBV5-1; the D is unclear. This CDR3 spans 15 amino acids. Germline lookup yields CDR1 SGHRS and CDR2 YFSETQ. V lost 0 bases and J 0 bases, leaving 10 bases between the germline ends. The CDR3 loop is CASSLDGLSSYEQYF. The CDR3 nucleotides are TGCGCCAGCAGCTTGGACGGTTTAAGCTCCTACGAGCAGTACTTC.

The rearrangement joins TRBV24-1 to TRBJ2-2, with 10 nucleotides matching TRBD1. With 5 bases clipped from V and 3 bases from J, the junction kept 8 bases outside the gene matches. The CDR3 sequence is 17 residues long. The germline V gene encodes CDR1 KGHDR and CDR2 SFDVKD. The CDR3 nucleotides are TGTGCCACCAGTGGGTCGGGACAGGGGATATACACCGGGGAGCTGTTTTTT. Amino acids: CATSGSGQGIYTGELFF.

V is TRBV5-4 and J is TRBJ1-5, with TRBD1 as a possible D gene (5 bases). The germline V gene encodes CDR1 SGHNT and CDR2 YYREEE (reference sequence). The CDR3 is 14 residues long. V dropped 4 bases and J dropped 8 bases, with 16 bases sitting between them. CDR3 nucleotides: TGTGCCAGCAGCCTGACACCTCCGGGGGAGCCCCAGCATTTT. This encodes CASSLTPPGEPQHF.

This clone was seen once. The chain uses TRBV24-1 and TRBJ2-1; D unclear. Germline V gene sequence: CDR1 KGHDR, CDR2 SFDVKD. V shed 3 bases and J shed 5 bases, with 13 bases lying between them. This CDR3 is 15 amino acids long. CDR3 DNA sequence: TGTGCCACCAGTGATGGTACGGGCCTGAACAATGAGCAGTTCTTC. Encoded protein: CATSDGTGLNNEQFF.

The genes are TRBV9 and TRBJ2-3, with D possibly being TRBD2 (6 bases). The CDR3 totals 15 residues. The germline V gene has CDR1 SGDLS and CDR2 YYNGEE. V was cut by 7 bases and J by 4 bases, with 19 bases left in between. CDR3 in DNA: TGTGCCAGCGGGGGACTGACGTTTGCTGCAGATACGCAGTATTTT. As protein: CASGGLTFAADTQYF.

V gene TRBV25-1 combines with J gene TRBJ1-5; maybe TRBD1 (5 bases). Germline CDR1 reads MGHDK; CDR2 reads SYGVNS. CDR3 length: 15 residues. V was clipped by 2 bases and J by 7 bases, with 15 bases between them. CDR3 bases: TGTGCCAGCAGTGAAACTTTAGGGGATGGGCAGCCCCAGCATTTT. Protein sequence: CASSETLGDGQPQHF.

This clone was seen once. This chain joins TRBV9 and TRBJ1-2, with TRBD1 matching 12 bases. CDR3 length equals 16 residues. The germline gives CDR1 SGDLS, CDR2 YYNGEE. J gave up 2 bases and V 0 bases, and 2 bases lay outside the gene matches. CDR3 residues: CASSVAGTGGNYGYTF. The CDR3 DNA reads TGTGCCAGCAGCGTAGCAGGGACAGGGGGCAACTATGGCTACACCTTC.

There are a few counts of this clone. The chain joins TRBV2 to TRBJ2-5; 11 nucleotides line up with TRBD1. Looked up from germline, CDR1 is SNHLY and CDR2 is FYNNEI. The CDR3 runs 14 residues. Trimming removed 6 bases from V and 7 bases from J; junction bases left unmatched: 7. In DNA form, the CDR3 reads TGTGCCAGCAGCGGAGGACAGGGGGCCGGGACCCAGTACTTC. Its translation is CASSGGQGAGTQYF.

The genes are TRBV4-2 and TRBJ2-7; TRBD1 agrees at 9 bases. Germline V gene sequence: CDR1 LGHNA, CDR2 YNFKEQ. The CDR3 spans 15 residues. The trim removed 3 bases at V and 6 bases at J, leaving 9 bases unmatched. CDR3 nucleotide sequence: TGTGCCAGCAGCCAGGGGGACAGGGTCACTACCGAGCAGTACTTC. It encodes CASSQGDRVTTEQYF.

CDR3 sequence (DNA): TGTGCCAGCAGTTATCAGTGGGGGGTAAGTGGCACTGAAGCTTTCTTT. Protein sequence: CASSYQWGVSGTEAFF. J is TRBJ1-1 and V is TRBV6-5; possible D gene TRBD1, 5 bases. Per germline, CDR1 MNHEY and CDR2 SVGAGI. This CDR3 has 16 amino acids. Deletions cut 3 bases from V and 4 bases from J, with 18 bases between.

The chain couples TRBV25-1 to TRBJ2-3; D uncertain. In germline, CDR1 is MGHDK, CDR2 SYGVNS. This CDR3 is built from 13 residues. Trimming shortened V by 2 bases and J by 3 bases, and 6 bases separated the two germline ends. The CDR3 nucleotides are TGTGCCAGCAGTGAAGATCGGACAGATACGCAGTATTTT. Amino acid sequence: CASSEDRTDTQYF.

V is TRBV5-5 and J is TRBJ2-1; D is possibly TRBD1 (6 bases). This CDR3 has 15 amino acids. Trimming left V 3 bases short and J 3 bases short, with 13 bases between. Germline lookup yields CDR1 SGHKS and CDR2 YYEKEE (reference sequence). The CDR3 reads CASSSGQEFYNEQFF. CDR3 DNA sequence: TGTGCCAGCAGCTCGGGACAAGAGTTCTACAATGAGCAGTTCTTC.

This sequence joins TRBV6-1 and TRBJ1-2; D remains ambiguous. Germline loops: CDR1 MNHNS, CDR2 SASEGT. The V end lost 1 base, the J end lost 0 bases, and 6 bases lay between the germline ends. The CDR3 contains 14 residues. The CDR3 region is CASSEGGANYGYTF. For the CDR3, the DNA is TGTGCCAGCAGTGAAGGGGGAGCTAACTATGGCTACACCTTC.